The clone carrying this T cell receptor beta chain was observed a handful of times. Here immunoSEQ multiplex PCR was the method, and the copy in TCRdb shows in-frame clones only, minus some. The sample contains about 370,000 clones, around 90% of which appear only once. This entry comes from a study of blood T cell repertoires in COVID-19. The junction had 9 bases not matched to a gene; V was cut back by 5 bases and J by 3 bases. Looked up from germline, CDR1 is MDHEN and CDR2 is SYDVKM. CDR3 length equals 16 residues. Sequenced sample: peripheral blood. The receptor was isolated from a woman aged 30 to 39 with COVID-19, enrolled during active disease. The chain recombines TRBV28 with TRBJ1-2; TRBD1 aligns across 10 bases. The CDR3 DNA sequence: TGTGCCAGCAGTCCCCCCGGACAGGGGGGTGACTATGGCTACACCTTC. Its translation: CASSPPGQGGDYGYTF.